In this sample, the clone carrying this T cell receptor beta chain turned up once. Its cognate antigen is unknown. Sequence at one end of the junction differs from germline and may be a read error. PCR employed 60 Vbeta and 13 Jbeta primers. Clones were sequenced by immunoSEQ multiplex PCR, and TCRdb holds only the in-frame ones, with some missing. The data hold more than 95,000 clones, with around three quarters observed a single time. The sample is drawn from a study of cytomegalovirus exposure and HLA in healthy donors. The study, taken as a whole, reports: With later analysis, a missense DCLRE1C variant became linked to TCR beta V- and J-gene trimming. For presence/absence analyses, sequencing depth was assumed to be roughly uniform across donors. A later analysis, which compared TCR beta chains of equal frequency, found the HLA-associated ones more clonally expanded.

Sequencing was performed on PBMCs. The sequence derives from a man between 25 and 39 years old in good health and CMV-seronegative.

Here the CDR3 DNA reads TGTGCCAGCAGAAAAGGGACAGGGTCCTTCGAGCAGTACTTC. Translation gives CASRKGTGSFEQYF. J is TRBJ2-5 and V is TRBV6-1, with 9 bases lining up with TRBD1. The tail of the sequence fits TRBJ2-7 better, so the J call may be wrong. Germline CDR1 and CDR2: MNHNS and SASEGT. This CDR3 region has 14 residues.